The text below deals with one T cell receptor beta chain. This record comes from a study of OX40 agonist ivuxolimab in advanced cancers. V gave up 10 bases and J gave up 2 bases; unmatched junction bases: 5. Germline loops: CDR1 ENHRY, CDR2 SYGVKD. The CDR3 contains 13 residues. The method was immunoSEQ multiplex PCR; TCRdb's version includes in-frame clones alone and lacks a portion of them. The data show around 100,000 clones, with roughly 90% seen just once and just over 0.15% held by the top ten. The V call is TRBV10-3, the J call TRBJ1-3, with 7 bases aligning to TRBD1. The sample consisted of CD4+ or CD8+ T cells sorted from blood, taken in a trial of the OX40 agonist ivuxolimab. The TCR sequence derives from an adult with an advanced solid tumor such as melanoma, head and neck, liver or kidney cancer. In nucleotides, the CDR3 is TGTGCCAGTACAGGGGTCCCTGGAAACACCATATATTTT. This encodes CASTGVPGNTIYF.